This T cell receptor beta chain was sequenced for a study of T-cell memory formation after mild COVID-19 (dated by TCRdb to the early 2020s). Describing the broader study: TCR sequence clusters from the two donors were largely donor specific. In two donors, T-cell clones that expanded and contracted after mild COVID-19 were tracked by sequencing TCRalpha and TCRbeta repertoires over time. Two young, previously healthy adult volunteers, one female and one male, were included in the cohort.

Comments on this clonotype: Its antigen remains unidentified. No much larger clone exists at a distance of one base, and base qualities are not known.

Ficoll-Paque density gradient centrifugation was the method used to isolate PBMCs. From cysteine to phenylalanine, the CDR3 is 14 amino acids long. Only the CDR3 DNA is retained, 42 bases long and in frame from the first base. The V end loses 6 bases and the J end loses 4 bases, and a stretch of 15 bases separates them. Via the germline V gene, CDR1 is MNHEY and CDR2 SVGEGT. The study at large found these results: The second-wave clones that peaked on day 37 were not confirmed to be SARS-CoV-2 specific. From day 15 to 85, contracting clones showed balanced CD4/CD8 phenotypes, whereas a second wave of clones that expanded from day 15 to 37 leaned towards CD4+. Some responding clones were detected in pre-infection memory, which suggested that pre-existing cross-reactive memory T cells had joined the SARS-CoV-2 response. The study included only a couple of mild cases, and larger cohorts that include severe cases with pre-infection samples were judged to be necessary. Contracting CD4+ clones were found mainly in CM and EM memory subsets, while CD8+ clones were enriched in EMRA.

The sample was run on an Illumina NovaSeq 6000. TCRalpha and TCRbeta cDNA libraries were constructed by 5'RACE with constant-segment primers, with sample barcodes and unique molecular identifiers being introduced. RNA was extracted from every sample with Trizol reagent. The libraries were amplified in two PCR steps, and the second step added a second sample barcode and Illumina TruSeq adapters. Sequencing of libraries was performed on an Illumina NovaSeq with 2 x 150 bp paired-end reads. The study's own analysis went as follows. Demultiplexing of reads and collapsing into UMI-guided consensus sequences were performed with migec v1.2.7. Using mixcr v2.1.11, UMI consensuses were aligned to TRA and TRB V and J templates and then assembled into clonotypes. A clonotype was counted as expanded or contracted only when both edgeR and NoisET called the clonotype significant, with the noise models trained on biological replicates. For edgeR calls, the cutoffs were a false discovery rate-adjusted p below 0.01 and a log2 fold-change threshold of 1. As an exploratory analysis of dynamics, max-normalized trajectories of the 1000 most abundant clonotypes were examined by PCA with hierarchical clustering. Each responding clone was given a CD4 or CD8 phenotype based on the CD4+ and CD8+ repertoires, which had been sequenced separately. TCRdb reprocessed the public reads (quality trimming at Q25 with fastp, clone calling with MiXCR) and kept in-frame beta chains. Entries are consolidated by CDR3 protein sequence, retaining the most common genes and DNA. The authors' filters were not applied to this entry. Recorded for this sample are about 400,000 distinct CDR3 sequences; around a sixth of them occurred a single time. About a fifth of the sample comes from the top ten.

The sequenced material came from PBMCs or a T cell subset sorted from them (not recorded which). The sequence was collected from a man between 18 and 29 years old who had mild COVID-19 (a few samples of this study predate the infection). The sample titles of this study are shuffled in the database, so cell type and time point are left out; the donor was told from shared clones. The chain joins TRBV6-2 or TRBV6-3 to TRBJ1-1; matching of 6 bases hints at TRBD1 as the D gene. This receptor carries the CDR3 CASSLAGAFTEAFF. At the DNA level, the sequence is TGTGCCAGCAGCCTGGCGGGGGCTTTCACTGAAGCTTTCTTT.